This is a list of T cell receptor beta chains from one sample in a study of regulatory T cells in long-lasting Graves disease. TCRdb re-analysed the multiplex PCR reads in MiXCR, keeping a single row per CDR3 protein. The data hold about 420,000 distinct CDR3 sequences, with about a sixth observed a single time. These data were also filed under a second study, of T cells in Graves' hyperthyroidism and ophthalmopathy.

The sequenced sample was peripheral blood mononuclear cells (PBMCs), obtained at new diagnosis, from a patient treated with antithyroid drugs. Receptors were obtained from a woman aged 18-29 years with Graves disease. Both conserved end residues are part of each CDR3. A D gene is named only where the DNA matches it firmly. Clone size, where shown, is once, few, many, or a class for clones that have expanded.

size	D	J	V	DNA	CDR3
-	TRBD2	TRBJ2-5	TRBV18	TGTGCCAGCTCACCAGTCGGGAGCGGGAAGGCTCAAGAGACCCAGTACTTC	CASSPVGSGKAQETQYF
few	-	TRBJ1-1	TRBV12-3/TRBV12-4	TGTGCCAGCAGCGTCGGACGCACTGAAGCTTTCTTT	CASSVGRTEAFF
many	-	TRBJ2-7	TRBV6-1	TGTGCCAGCAGTCGCGCTGGGACTTCCTACGAGCAGTACTTC	CASSRAGTSYEQYF
few	TRBD1	TRBJ2-3	TRBV12-3/TRBV12-4	TGTGCCACCGGGACAGACAACACAGATACGCAGTATTTT	CATGTDNTDTQYF
many	-	TRBJ2-1	TRBV3-1	TGTGCCAGCAGCCAAGGCCCTGACAATGAGCAGTTCTTC	CASSQGPDNEQFF
-	-	TRBJ2-7	TRBV27	TGTGCCAGCAGTTTTTCTGGAGTCTACGAGCAGTACTTC	CASSFSGVYEQYF
many	-	TRBJ2-3	TRBV6-1	TGTGCCAGCAGTGGAATACCCGTGGGCACAGATACGCAGTATTTT	CASSGIPVGTDTQYF
few	TRBD1	TRBJ1-6	TRBV10-3	TGTGCCATCAGTGCCGGGACAGGGGATAATTCACCCCTCCACTTT	CAISAGTGDNSPLHF
-	-	TRBJ2-1	TRBV19	TGTGCCAGTAGTATCTCGGGAGATGTGGATGAGCAGTTCTTC	CASSISGDVDEQFF
many	-	TRBJ2-1	TRBV27	TGTGCCAGCAGTTTACAGGCTAGCAAGTTCCCCTACAATGAGCAGTTCTTC	CASSLQASKFPYNEQFF
many	-	TRBJ1-5	TRBV20-1	TGCAGTGCTTCTTTCCAGGGTTTCGATCAGCCCCAGCATTTT	CSASFQGFDQPQHF
many	-	TRBJ2-7	TRBV28	TGTGCCAGCAGTCCTCCGACCGTTCCTCCCTACGAGCAGTACTTC	CASSPPTVPPYEQYF